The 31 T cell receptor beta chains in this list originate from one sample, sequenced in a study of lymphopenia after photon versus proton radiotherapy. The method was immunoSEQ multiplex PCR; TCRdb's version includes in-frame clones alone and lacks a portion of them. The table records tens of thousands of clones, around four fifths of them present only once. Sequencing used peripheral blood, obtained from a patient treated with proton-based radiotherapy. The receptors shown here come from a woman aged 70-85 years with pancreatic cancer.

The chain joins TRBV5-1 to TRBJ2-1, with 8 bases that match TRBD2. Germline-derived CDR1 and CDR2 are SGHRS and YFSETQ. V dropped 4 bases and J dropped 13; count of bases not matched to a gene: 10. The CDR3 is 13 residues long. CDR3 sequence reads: CASSRSGGQLQFF. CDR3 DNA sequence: TGCGCCAGCAGCCGGAGCGGGGGACAACTCCAGTTCTTC. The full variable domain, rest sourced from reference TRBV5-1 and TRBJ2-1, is KAGVTQTPRYLIKTRGQQVTLSCSPISGHRSVSWYQQTPGQGLQFLFEYFSETQRNKGNFPGRFSGRQFSNSRSEMNVSTLELGDSALYLCASSRSGGQLQFFGPGTRLTVL.

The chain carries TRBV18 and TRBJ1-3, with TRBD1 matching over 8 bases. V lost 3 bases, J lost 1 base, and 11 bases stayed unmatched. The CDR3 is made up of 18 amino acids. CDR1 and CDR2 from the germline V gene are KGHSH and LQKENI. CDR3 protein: CASSPNNLGQVSGNTIYF. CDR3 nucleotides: TGTGCCAGCTCACCGAACAATTTGGGACAGGTGTCTGGAAACACCATATATTTT.

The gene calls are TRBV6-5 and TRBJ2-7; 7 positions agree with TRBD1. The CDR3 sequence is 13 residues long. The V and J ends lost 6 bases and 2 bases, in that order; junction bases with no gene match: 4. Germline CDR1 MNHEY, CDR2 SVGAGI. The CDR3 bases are TGTGCCAGCAGACCGGGACAGCCCTACGAGCAGTACTTC. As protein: CASRPGQPYEQYF.

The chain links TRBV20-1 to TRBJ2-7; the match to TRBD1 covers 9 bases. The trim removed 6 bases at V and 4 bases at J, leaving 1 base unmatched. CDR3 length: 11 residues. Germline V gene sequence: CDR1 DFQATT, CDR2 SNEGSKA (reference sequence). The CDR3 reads CSAGQGYEQYF. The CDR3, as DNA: TGCAGTGCCGGACAGGGGTACGAGCAGTACTTC.

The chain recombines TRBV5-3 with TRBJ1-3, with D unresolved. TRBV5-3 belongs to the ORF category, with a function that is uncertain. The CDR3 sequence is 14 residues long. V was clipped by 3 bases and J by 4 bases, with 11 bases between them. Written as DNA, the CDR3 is TGTGCCAGAAGCTCAAGCCCGGGGGGAAACACCATATATTTT. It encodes CARSSSPGGNTIYF.

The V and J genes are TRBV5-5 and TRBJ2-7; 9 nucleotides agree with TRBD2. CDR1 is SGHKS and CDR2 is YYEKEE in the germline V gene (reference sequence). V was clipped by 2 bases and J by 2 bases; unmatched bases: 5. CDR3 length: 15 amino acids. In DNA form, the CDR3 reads TGTGCCAGCAGCTTCTCTAGCGGGAAGACCTACGAGCAGTACTTC. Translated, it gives CASSFSSGKTYEQYF.

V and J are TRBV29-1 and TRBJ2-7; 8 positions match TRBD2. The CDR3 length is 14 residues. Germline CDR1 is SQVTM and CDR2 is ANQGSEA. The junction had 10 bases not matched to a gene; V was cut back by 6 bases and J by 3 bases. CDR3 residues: CSVAPRSGSYEQYF. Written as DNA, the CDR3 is TGCAGCGTAGCGCCTAGAAGCGGGAGCTACGAGCAGTACTTC.

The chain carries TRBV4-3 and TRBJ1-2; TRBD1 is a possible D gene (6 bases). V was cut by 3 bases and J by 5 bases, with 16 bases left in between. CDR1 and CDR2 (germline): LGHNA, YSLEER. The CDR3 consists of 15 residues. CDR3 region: CASSHHRDAIYGYTF. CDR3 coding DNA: TGCGCCAGCAGCCATCACAGGGACGCAATATATGGCTACACCTTC.

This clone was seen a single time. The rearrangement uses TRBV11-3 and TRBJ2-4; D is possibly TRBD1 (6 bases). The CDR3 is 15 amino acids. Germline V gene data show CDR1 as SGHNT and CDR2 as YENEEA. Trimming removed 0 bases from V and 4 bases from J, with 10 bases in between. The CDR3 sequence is CASSLDTGQKNIQYF. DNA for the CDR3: TGTGCCAGCAGCTTAGATACCGGACAGAAAAACATTCAGTACTTC.

This chain's CDR3 is CASSPGTGPRSPFLAKNIQYF. The CDR3 region has the DNA TGTGCCAGTTCTCCCGGGACAGGTCCCAGATCTCCTTTTCTAGCCAAAAACATTCAGTACTTC. The chain uses TRBV19 and TRBJ2-4; the match to TRBD1 covers 8 bases. Unmatched junction bases numbered 24, after V lost 8 bases and J lost 0 bases. The germline CDR1 and CDR2 sequences are LNHDA and SQIVND (reference sequence). The CDR3 is made up of 21 amino acids.

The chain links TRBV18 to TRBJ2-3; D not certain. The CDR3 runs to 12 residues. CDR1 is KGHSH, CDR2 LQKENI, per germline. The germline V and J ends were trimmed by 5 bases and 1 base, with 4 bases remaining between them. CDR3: CASSLGTDTQYF. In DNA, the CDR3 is TGTGCCAGCTCATTGGGCACAGATACGCAGTATTTT.

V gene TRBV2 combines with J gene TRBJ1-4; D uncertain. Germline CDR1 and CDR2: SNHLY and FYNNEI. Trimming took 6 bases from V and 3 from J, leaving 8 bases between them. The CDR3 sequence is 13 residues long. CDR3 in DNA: TGTGCCAGCAGGGTCCCCTCTAATGAAAAACTGTTTTTT. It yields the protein CASRVPSNEKLFF.

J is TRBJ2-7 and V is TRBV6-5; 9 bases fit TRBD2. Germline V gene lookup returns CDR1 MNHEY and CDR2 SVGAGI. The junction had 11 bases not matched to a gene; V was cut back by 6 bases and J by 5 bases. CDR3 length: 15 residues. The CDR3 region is CASSYSGSGGNEQYF. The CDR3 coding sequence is TGTGCCAGCAGCTATAGCGGGAGTGGGGGCAACGAGCAGTACTTC.

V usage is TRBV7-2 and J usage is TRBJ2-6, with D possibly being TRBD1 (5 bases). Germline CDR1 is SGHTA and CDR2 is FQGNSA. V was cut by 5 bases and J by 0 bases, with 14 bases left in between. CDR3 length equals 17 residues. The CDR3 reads CASSRQLSSSGANVLTF. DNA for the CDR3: TGTGCCAGCAGCCGACAGTTATCAAGCTCTGGGGCCAACGTCCTGACTTTC.

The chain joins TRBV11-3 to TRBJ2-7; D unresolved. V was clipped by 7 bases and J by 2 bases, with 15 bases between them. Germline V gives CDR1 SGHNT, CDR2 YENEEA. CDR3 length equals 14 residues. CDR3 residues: CASNGDKPPYEQYF. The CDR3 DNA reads TGTGCCAGCAACGGCGACAAACCGCCCTACGAGCAGTACTTC.

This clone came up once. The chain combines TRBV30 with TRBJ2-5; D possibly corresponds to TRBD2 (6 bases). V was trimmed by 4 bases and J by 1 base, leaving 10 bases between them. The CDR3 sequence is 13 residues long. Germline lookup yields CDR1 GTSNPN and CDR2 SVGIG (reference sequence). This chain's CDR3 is CAWILGGQETQYF. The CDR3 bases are TGTGCCTGGATCCTGGGGGGCCAAGAGACCCAGTACTTC.

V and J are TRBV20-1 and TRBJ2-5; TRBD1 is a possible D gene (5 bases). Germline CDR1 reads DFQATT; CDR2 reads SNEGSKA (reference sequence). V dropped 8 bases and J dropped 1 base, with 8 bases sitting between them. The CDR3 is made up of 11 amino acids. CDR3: CSIRVQETQYF. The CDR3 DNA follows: TGCAGTATCAGGGTCCAAGAGACCCAGTACTTC.

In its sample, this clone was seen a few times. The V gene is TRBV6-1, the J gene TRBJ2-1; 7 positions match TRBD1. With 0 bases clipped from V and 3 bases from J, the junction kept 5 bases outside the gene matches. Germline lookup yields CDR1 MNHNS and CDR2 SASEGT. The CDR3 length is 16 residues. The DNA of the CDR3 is TGTGCCAGCAGTGAAGCGCGAGGGGGCAGCTACAATGAGCAGTTCTTC. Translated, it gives CASSEARGGSYNEQFF.

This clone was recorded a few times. The DNA of the CDR3 is TGCGCCAGCAGCTTGGTCTTCAGCGGGATGAACACCGGGGAGCTGTTTTTT. Protein product: CASSLVFSGMNTGELFF. The chain has TRBV5-1 and TRBJ2-2, with 7 bases matching TRBD2. The germline V gene encodes CDR1 SGHRS and CDR2 YFSETQ. This CDR3 contains 17 residues. V was clipped by 0 bases and J by 1 base; unmatched bases: 6. The full variable domain, rest sourced from reference TRBV5-1 and TRBJ2-2, is KAGVTQTPRYLIKTRGQQVTLSCSPISGHRSVSWYQQTPGQGLQFLFEYFSETQRNKGNFPGRFSGRQFSNSRSEMNVSTLELGDSALYLCASSLVFSGMNTGELFFGEGSRLTVL.

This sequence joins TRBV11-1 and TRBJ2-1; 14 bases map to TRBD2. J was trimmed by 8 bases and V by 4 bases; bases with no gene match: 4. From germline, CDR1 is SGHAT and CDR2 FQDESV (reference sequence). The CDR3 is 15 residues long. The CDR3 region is CASSWTSGRLDEQFF. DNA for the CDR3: TGTGCCAGCAGCTGGACTAGCGGGAGGTTAGATGAGCAGTTCTTC.

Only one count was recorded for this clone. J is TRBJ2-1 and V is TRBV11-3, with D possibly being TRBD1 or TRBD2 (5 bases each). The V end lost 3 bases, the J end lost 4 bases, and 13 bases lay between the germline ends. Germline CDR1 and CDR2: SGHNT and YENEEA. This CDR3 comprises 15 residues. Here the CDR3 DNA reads TGTGCCAGCAGCTTGCTCCAGGGACGATACAATGAGCAGTTCTTC. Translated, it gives CASSLLQGRYNEQFF.

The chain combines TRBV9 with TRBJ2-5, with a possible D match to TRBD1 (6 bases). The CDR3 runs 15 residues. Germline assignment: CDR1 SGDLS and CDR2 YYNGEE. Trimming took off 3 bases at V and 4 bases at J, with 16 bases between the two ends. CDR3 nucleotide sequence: TGTGCCAGCAGCGGAATACAGGGCGCCCCAGAGACCCAGTACTTC. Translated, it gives CASSGIQGAPETQYF.

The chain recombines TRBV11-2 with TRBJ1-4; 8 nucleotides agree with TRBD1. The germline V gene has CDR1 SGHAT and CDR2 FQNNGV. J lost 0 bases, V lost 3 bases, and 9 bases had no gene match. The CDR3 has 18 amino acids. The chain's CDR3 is CASSLRTGTGSTNEKLFF. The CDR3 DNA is TGTGCCAGCAGCTTGCGGACCGGGACAGGCTCAACTAATGAAAAACTGTTTTTT.

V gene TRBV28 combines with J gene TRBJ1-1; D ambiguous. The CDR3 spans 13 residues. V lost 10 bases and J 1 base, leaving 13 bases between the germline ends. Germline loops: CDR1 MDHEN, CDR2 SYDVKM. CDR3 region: CATLPYGNTEAFF. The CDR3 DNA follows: TGTGCCACCTTACCCTACGGGAACACTGAAGCTTTCTTT.

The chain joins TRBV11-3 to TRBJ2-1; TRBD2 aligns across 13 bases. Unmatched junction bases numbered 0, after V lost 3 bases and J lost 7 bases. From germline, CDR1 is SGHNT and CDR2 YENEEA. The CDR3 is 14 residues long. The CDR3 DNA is TGTGCCAGCAGCTTGACTAGCGGGGGGAATGAGCAGTTCTTC. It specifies CASSLTSGGNEQFF. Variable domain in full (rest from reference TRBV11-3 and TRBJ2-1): EAGVVQSPRYKIIEKKQPVAFWCNPISGHNTLYWYLQNLGQGPELLIRYENEEAVDDSQLPKDRFSAERLKGVDSTLKIQPAELGDSAVYLCASSLTSGGNEQFFGPGTRLTVL.

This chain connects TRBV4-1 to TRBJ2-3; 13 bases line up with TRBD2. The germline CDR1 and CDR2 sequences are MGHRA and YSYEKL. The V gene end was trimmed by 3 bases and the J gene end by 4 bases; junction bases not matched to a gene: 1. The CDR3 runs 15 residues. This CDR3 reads CASSHGLAGADTQYF. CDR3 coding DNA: TGCGCCAGCAGCCACGGACTAGCGGGGGCAGATACGCAGTATTTT.

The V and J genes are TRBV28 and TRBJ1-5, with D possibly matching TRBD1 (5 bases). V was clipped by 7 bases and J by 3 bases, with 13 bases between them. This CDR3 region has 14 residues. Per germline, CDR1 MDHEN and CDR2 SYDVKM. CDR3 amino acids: CASNSVGDNQPQHF. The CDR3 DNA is TGTGCCAGCAATTCAGTGGGGGACAATCAGCCCCAGCATTTT.

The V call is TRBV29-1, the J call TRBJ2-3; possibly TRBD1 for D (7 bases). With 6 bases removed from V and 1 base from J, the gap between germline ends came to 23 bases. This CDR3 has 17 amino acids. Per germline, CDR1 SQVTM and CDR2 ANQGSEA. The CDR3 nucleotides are TGCAGCGTCCCCACTGACAGGGAGGTAATCGGCACAGATACGCAGTATTTT. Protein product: CSVPTDREVIGTDTQYF.

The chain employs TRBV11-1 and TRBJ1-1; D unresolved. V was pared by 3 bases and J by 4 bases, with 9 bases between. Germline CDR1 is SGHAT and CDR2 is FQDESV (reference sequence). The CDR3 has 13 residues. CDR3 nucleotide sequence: TGTGCCAGCAGCTTTCCCGGTGGCACTGAAGCTTTCTTT. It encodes CASSFPGGTEAFF. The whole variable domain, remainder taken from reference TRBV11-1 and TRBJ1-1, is EAEVAQSPRYKITEKSQAVAFWCDPISGHATLYWYRQILGQGPELLVQFQDESVVDDSQLPKDRFSAERLKGVDSTLKIQPAELGDSAMYLCASSFPGGTEAFFGQGTRLTVV.

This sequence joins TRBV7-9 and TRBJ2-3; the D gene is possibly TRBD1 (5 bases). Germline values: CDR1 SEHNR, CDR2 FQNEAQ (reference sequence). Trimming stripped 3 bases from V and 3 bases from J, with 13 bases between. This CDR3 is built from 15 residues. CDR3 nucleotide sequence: TGTGCCAGCAGCTTTCCGGCAGGGCAGACAGATACGCAGTATTTT. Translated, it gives CASSFPAGQTDTQYF. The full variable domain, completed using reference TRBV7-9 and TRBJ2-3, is DTGVSQNPRHKITKRGQNVTFRCDPISEHNRLYWYRQTLGQGPEFLTYFQNEAQLEKSRLLSDRFSAERPKGSFSTLEIQRTEQGDSAMYLCASSFPAGQTDTQYFGPGTRLTVL.

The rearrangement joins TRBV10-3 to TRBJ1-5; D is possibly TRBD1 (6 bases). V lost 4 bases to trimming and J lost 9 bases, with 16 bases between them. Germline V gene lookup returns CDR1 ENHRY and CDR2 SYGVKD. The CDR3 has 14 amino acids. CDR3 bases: TGTGCCATCAGTGGTGGGGGCAGCGGTTGGCCCCAGCATTTT. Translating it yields CAISGGGSGWPQHF.